These 20 T cell receptor beta chains were all obtained from the same sample, sequenced in a study of cytomegalovirus exposure and HLA in healthy donors. PCR involved 60 Vbeta and 13 Jbeta primers. Generated by immunoSEQ multiplex PCR, the TCRdb table keeps only in-frame clones and is missing some. The table includes fewer than 200,000 clones, 77% detected once. The sequenced material came from PBMCs. The source is a male donor in good health and CMV-seropositive.

V and J are TRBV2 and TRBJ1-2; 9 nucleotides agree with TRBD1. The CDR3 sequence is 15 residues long. The V and J ends lost 5 bases and 2 bases, in that order; junction bases with no gene match: 6. Germline V CDR1 and CDR2: SNHLY, FYNNEI. The CDR3 protein is CASSMRTGVNYGYTF. The CDR3 nucleotides read TGTGCCAGCAGTATGCGGACAGGGGTGAACTATGGCTACACCTTC.

This clone was seen once. This chain joins TRBV5-1 and TRBJ1-1; no clear D gene. CDR1 and CDR2 (germline): SGHRS, YFSETQ. This CDR3 is built from 13 residues. With 4 bases removed from V and 3 bases from J, the gap between germline ends came to 10 bases. The CDR3 bases are TGCGCCAGCAGCCCCGGACTCCACACTGAAGCTTTCTTT. This encodes CASSPGLHTEAFF.

The chain is built from TRBV6-5 and TRBJ1-2; TRBD1 might be the D (6 bases). Germline CDR1 is MNHEY and CDR2 is SVGAGI. This CDR3 has 13 residues. The V end was cut by 2 bases, the J end by 7 bases, with 11 bases between. The CDR3 DNA follows: TGTGCCAGCAGTTACGTGGTAGGGGGTGGCTACACCTTC. Translating gives CASSYVVGGGYTF.

The rearrangement uses TRBV2 and TRBJ1-5; 10 bases match TRBD1. The CDR3 is 19 residues long. V dropped 6 bases and J dropped 0; count of bases not matched to a gene: 14. In germline, CDR1 is SNHLY, CDR2 FYNNEI. The CDR3 here is CASRGEGQGRPYSNQPQHF. The CDR3 DNA reads as TGTGCCAGCAGGGGCGAGGGACAGGGGAGGCCCTATAGCAATCAGCCCCAGCATTTT.

The chain couples TRBV6-5 to TRBJ1-1; 9 bases map to TRBD1. The CDR3 consists of 14 residues. Trimming took 2 bases from V and 11 from J; bases not matched to a gene: 9. CDR1 is MNHEY, CDR2 SVGAGI, per germline. CDR3 DNA: TGTGCCAGCAGTTACGGACAGGGGTCTCTGGGTGCTTTCTTT. This sequence encodes CASSYGQGSLGAFF.

The J gene is TRBJ1-4, the V gene TRBV19; TRBD1 agrees at 12 bases. Germline CDR1 is LNHDA and CDR2 is SQIVND (reference sequence). Trimming took 6 bases from V and 0 from J; bases not matched to a gene: 2. CDR3 length equals 16 residues. The CDR3: CASSRDRGPTNEKLFF. CDR3 bases: TGTGCCAGTAGCCGGGACAGGGGGCCAACTAATGAAAAACTGTTTTTT.

At least ten counts were recorded for this clone. The chain carries TRBV6-1 and TRBJ1-2; maybe TRBD1 (6 bases). The germline V and J ends were trimmed by 3 bases and 4 bases, with 12 bases remaining between them. The CDR3 runs to 14 residues. The V gene's germline CDR1 is MNHNS and CDR2 SASEGT. CDR3 DNA: TGTGCCAGCAGTGAGATGGGGACACCCTATGGCTACACCTTC. Protein sequence: CASSEMGTPYGYTF.

The chain joins TRBV7-7 to TRBJ1-2; weak D call: TRBD1 (6 bases). The CDR3 is 17 amino acids. Germline V CDR1 and CDR2: SSHAT, FNYEAQ (reference sequence). CDR3 amino acids: CASQSPLGTTYLYGYTF. CDR3 nucleotide sequence: TGTGCTTCCCAGTCCCCCTTGGGGACAACTTACCTCTATGGCTACACCTTC.

The chain joins TRBV6-5 to TRBJ2-7; D perhaps matches TRBD1 (5 bases). V shed 0 bases and J shed 2 bases, with 14 bases lying between them. The CDR3 extends over 16 amino acids. From germline, CDR1 is MNHEY and CDR2 SVGAGI. CDR3 sequence: CASSYSIPDSPYEQYF. CDR3 nucleotides: TGTGCCAGCAGTTACTCGATTCCCGACAGCCCCTACGAGCAGTACTTC.

This clone was observed once. The chain employs TRBV2 and TRBJ2-5; D not certain. This CDR3 has 14 amino acids. The V end was cut by 2 bases, the J end by 2 bases, with 9 bases between. From germline, CDR1 is SNHLY and CDR2 FYNNEI. In DNA, the CDR3 is TGTGCCAGCAGTGAAAACAAGTATCAAGAGACCCAGTACTTC. Its translation: CASSENKYQETQYF.

This chain uses TRBV25-1 with TRBJ2-5; a possible D gene is TRBD1 (6 bases). Germline lookup yields CDR1 MGHDK and CDR2 SYGVNS. V was clipped by 3 bases and J by 1 base, with 9 bases between them. This CDR3 has 14 residues. CDR3 loop: CASSDGQLQETQYF. Here the CDR3 DNA reads TGTGCCAGCAGTGATGGACAGCTCCAAGAGACCCAGTACTTC.

This clone was seen a few times. The chain recombines TRBV4-2 with TRBJ2-1; 7 bases fit TRBD1. The V gene's germline CDR1 is LGHNA and CDR2 YNFKEQ. V shed 0 bases, J shed 5 bases, and the junction held 7 bases outside the gene matches. CDR3 length: 16 amino acids. CDR3 coding DNA: TGTGCCAGCAGCCAAGAGGGGGACAGCTACAACAATGAGCAGTTCTTC. It codes for CASSQEGDSYNNEQFF.

The genes are TRBV15 and TRBJ1-1, with D possibly being TRBD1 (5 bases). Per the germline V gene, CDR1 is LNHNV and CDR2 is YYDKDF (reference sequence). V dropped 3 bases and J dropped 4 bases, with 12 bases sitting between them. This CDR3 is built from 14 residues. CDR3 sequence (DNA): TGTGCCACCAGCAGTGGGGACTTATCCACTGAAGCTTTCTTT. Amino acid sequence: CATSSGDLSTEAFF.

V is TRBV27 and J is TRBJ2-7; TRBD2 is a possible D gene (6 bases). Trimming took 4 bases from V and 2 from J, leaving 12 bases between them. CDR3 length: 14 residues. Germline V gene lookup returns CDR1 MNHEY and CDR2 SMNVEV (reference sequence). The CDR3 region is CASSSPRGAYEQYF. Written as DNA, the CDR3 is TGTGCCAGCAGTTCCCCGCGGGGCGCCTACGAGCAGTACTTC.

The chain links TRBV2 to TRBJ1-3, with a tentative D call TRBD1 (5 bases). The V end lost 10 bases, the J end lost 4 bases, and 11 bases lay between the germline ends. The length of the CDR3 is 12 residues. CDR1 is SNHLY and CDR2 is FYNNEI in the germline V gene. The CDR3 coding sequence is TGTGCCATCCCGGACATGGGAAACACCATATATTTT. Encoded protein: CAIPDMGNTIYF.

This chain connects TRBV5-6 to TRBJ1-2; a weak D match, TRBD1 (5 bases). V lost 0 bases and J 8 bases, leaving 11 bases between the germline ends. The CDR3 covers 13 residues. CDR1 and CDR2 from the germline V gene are SGHDT and YYEEEE. The CDR3 loop reads CASSLAGGRGYTF. The CDR3, as DNA: TGTGCCAGCAGCTTGGCGGGGGGTAGGGGCTACACCTTC.

The chain has TRBV5-1 and TRBJ1-2, with unresolved D. The CDR3 runs to 15 residues. V was clipped by 7 bases and J by 0 bases, with 16 bases between them. In germline, CDR1 is SGHRS, CDR2 YFSETQ. CDR3 amino acids: CASSSGLGANYGYTF. CDR3 nucleotides: TGCGCCAGCTCCTCGGGTCTTGGTGCTAACTATGGCTACACCTTC.

This chain links TRBV7-2 with TRBJ2-3; TRBD2 matches at 8 bases. Trimming removed 7 bases from V and 6 bases from J; junction bases left unmatched: 9. The germline CDR1 and CDR2 sequences are SGHTA and FQGNSA. The CDR3 is 14 amino acids. CDR3 nucleotides: TGTGCCAGCACCCGCTCGGGGGGGCGTGATACGCAGTATTTT. This encodes CASTRSGGRDTQYF.

This chain's CDR3 is CASSLEGASNEKLFF. CDR3 nucleotide sequence: TGTGCCAGCAGTTTAGAGGGAGCGTCTAATGAAAAACTGTTTTTT. The chain employs TRBV28 and TRBJ1-4; D remains unclear. In germline, CDR1 is MDHEN, CDR2 SYDVKM. The CDR3 contains 15 residues. The V and J ends lost 2 bases and 3 bases respectively, with 10 bases between them.

This rearrangement joins TRBV30 to TRBJ1-5; no clear D gene. V lost 2 bases to trimming and J lost 4 bases, with 15 bases between them. The CDR3 is made up of 15 amino acids. Germline V gene sequence: CDR1 GTSNPN, CDR2 SVGIG (reference sequence). For the CDR3, the DNA is TGTGCCTGGAGTCCCGGAGCCGGCGGGAATCAGCCCCAGCATTTT. Translation: CAWSPGAGGNQPQHF.